What follows are 2 T cell receptor beta chains derived from one specimen sequenced in a study of T cell responses to AZD1222 COVID-19 vaccine. Some clones are missing from TCRdb's copy, which holds only in-frame ones; the method was immunoSEQ multiplex PCR. The table records approximately 70,000 clones, about four fifths of them present only once. Sequenced here: peripheral blood, sampled 28 days after the second AZD1222 dose. All receptors derive from an adult who received the AZD1222 COVID-19 vaccine.

This clone is a singleton in its sample. The rearrangement uses TRBV6-5 and TRBJ2-7, with D maybe TRBD1 (6 bases). Trimming cost V 6 bases and J 2 bases, with 14 bases left between them. The CDR3 contains 14 residues. Per the germline V gene, CDR1 is MNHEY and CDR2 is SVGAGI. The DNA for the CDR3 is TGTGCCAGCAGCGCCGACAGGAATCCCTACGAGCAGTACTTC. Encoded protein: CASSADRNPYEQYF.

The CDR3: CAGGPVNNQPQHF. CDR3 DNA: TGCGCCGGGGGGCCTGTGAACAATCAGCCCCAGCATTTT. The V call is TRBV10-2, the J call TRBJ1-5; TRBD1 might be the D (6 bases). Germline CDR1 is WSHSY and CDR2 is SAAADI. The CDR3 sequence is 13 residues long. Trimming removed 11 bases from V and 3 bases from J, with 14 bases in between.